This T cell receptor beta chain was observed in a study of T-cell memory formation after mild COVID-19. Study-wide background: The two donors had largely donor-specific TCR clusters.

CDR3 length equals 15 residues. V was pared by 5 bases and J by 1 base, with 4 bases of the junction left unmatched. Germline V gene lookup returns CDR1 KGHSH and CDR2 LQKENI. The 5'RACE method, run with constant-segment primers, produced TCR alpha and TCR beta cDNA libraries (carrying sample barcodes and UMIs). TCRdb called the 5' RACE reads again in MiXCR, with one record for every CDR3 protein. The table records under 600,000 distinct CDR3 sequences, about a fifth of them present only once. General observations from the study: Clones that got smaller from day 15 to 85 had even CD4/CD8, while clones growing later tipped toward CD4+.

This clonotype was seen more than once but under ten times. Its target is not known. The specimen was PBMCs or a T cell subset sorted from them (not recorded which). J is TRBJ2-7 and V is TRBV18, with 11 bases that match TRBD2. This clonotype originated in an adult woman who had mild COVID-19 (a few samples of this study predate the infection). Cell type and time point are not known. The CDR3 spells CASSITSGRSYEQYF. CDR3 in DNA: TGTGCCAGCTCAATCACTAGCGGGAGATCCTACGAGCAGTACTTC.